The 11 T cell receptor beta chains presented below share a single source sample, sequenced in a study of breast tumors, draining lymph nodes, adjacent tissues. The lymph nodes were axillary draining lymph nodes from breast cancer patients. TCRdb itself ran the multiplex PCR reads through MiXCR, one entry per CDR3 protein. The sample lists approximately 250,000 distinct CDR3 sequences, less than 40% occurring once. The sequencing input was axillary lymph node tissue. These receptor sequences come from a female donor with breast cancer. Some clones in this sample may be carry-over from other donors' samples.

Regarding this clonotype: Possible read error: a much larger clone is one base away. The V call is TRBV6-5, the J call TRBJ2-1; 9 bases map to TRBD1. Germline CDR1 reads MNHEY; CDR2 reads SVGAGI. This CDR3 has 15 amino acids. V lost 8 bases to trimming and J lost 3 bases; unmatched junction nucleotides: 8. CDR3 residues: CASAPGQGHYNEQFF. CDR3 sequence (DNA): TGTGCCAGCGCACCCGGACAGGGGCACTACAATGAGCAGTTCTTC.

This chain links TRBV2 with TRBJ2-2; 8 bases are a match to TRBD1. V lost 6 bases to trimming and J lost 7 bases; unmatched junction nucleotides: 1. The CDR3 is 12 amino acids. Germline assignment: CDR1 SNHLY and CDR2 FYNNEI. CDR3 nucleotide sequence: TGTGCCAGCAGAGGACAGGGCGGGGAGCTGTTTTTT. It codes for CASRGQGGELFF.

Details on this clonotype: A much larger clone is a single base away; this may be a read error. The final CDR3 position lacks the conserved phenylalanine or tryptophan, pointing to a likely read error. The chain joins TRBV19 to TRBJ2-4; D is ambiguous. Germline V CDR1 and CDR2: LNHDA, SQIVND (reference sequence). CDR3 size: 16 residues. Trimming pared 7 bases from V and 0 bases from J, leaving 16 bases between. CDR3 in DNA: TGTGCCAGTATTTCGACGGGCACTGGAGCCAAAAACATTCAGTACTCC. Amino acids: CASISTGTGAKNIQYS.

This rearrangement joins TRBV9 to TRBJ1-3; D call uncertain. The V end lost 0 bases, the J end lost 3 bases, and 13 bases lay between the germline ends. The CDR3 runs 16 residues. The germline V gene has CDR1 SGDLS and CDR2 YYNGEE. CDR3 DNA: TGTGCCAGCAGCGTAGAAGGCTCCCTCGGTGGAAACACCATATATTTT. Protein product: CASSVEGSLGGNTIYF. Complete variable domain (other parts from reference TRBV9 and TRBJ1-3): DSGVTQTPKHLITATGQRVTLRCSPRSGDLSVYWYQQSLDQGLQFLIQYYNGEERAKGNILERFSAQQFPDLHSELNLSSLELGDSALYFCASSVEGSLGGNTIYFGEGSWLTVV.

The table lists this clonotype with many counts. The V call is TRBV29-1, the J call TRBJ2-7; 9 bases line up with TRBD1. Germline V gene data show CDR1 as SQVTM and CDR2 as ANQGSEA. V lost 2 bases to trimming and J lost 8 bases; unmatched junction nucleotides: 7. The CDR3 is made up of 13 amino acids. Here the CDR3 reads CSVELDRGIKQYF. The CDR3, as DNA: TGCAGCGTTGAATTGGACAGGGGCATTAAGCAGTACTTC.

The J gene is TRBJ1-3, the V gene TRBV5-1, with a weak D call TRBD1 (6 bases). This CDR3 spans 15 amino acids. The germline V gene encodes CDR1 SGHRS and CDR2 YFSETQ. Trimming pared 0 bases from V and 3 bases from J, leaving 10 bases between. CDR3 in DNA: TGCGCCAGCAGCTTGGGGGGGGGCTTTGGAAACACCATATATTTT. This encodes CASSLGGGFGNTIYF.

This clonotype was seen only once. The chain has TRBV6-5 and TRBJ2-1; unclear D gene. The germline V gene encodes CDR1 MNHEY and CDR2 SVGAGI. This CDR3 is 14 amino acids long. V lost 5 bases, J lost 3 bases, and 11 bases lay in between. CDR3 sequence (DNA): TGTGCCAGCAGTCCCCAGGTGGGCTACAATGAGCAGTTCTTC. It encodes CASSPQVGYNEQFF.

This sequence joins TRBV5-1 and TRBJ1-4; TRBD1 is a possible D gene (5 bases). With 2 bases removed from V and 8 bases from J, the gap between germline ends came to 13 bases. Per the germline V gene, CDR1 is SGHRS and CDR2 is YFSETQ. This CDR3 has 14 amino acids. The CDR3 reads CASSFYQGNEKLFF. The CDR3 nucleotides are TGCGCCAGCAGCTTTTACCAGGGTAACGAAAAACTGTTTTTT.

In the case of this clonotype: A much larger clone differs by one base, so this may be a read error. The CDR3 end shows no conserved phenylalanine or tryptophan, and so a read error is likely. J is TRBJ2-1 and V is TRBV20-1; D is unclear. CDR1 and CDR2 from the germline V gene are DFQATT and SNEGSKA (reference sequence). This CDR3 region has 10 residues. Deletions cut 3 bases from V and 5 bases from J, with 2 bases between. CDR3 coding DNA: TGCAGTGCTAGTGACAATGAGCAGTTCTCC. Protein: CSASDNEQFS.

This chain connects TRBV11-2 to TRBJ1-4, with D tentatively TRBD1 (5 bases). Germline V gene sequence: CDR1 SGHAT, CDR2 FQNNGV. The CDR3 loop spans 18 amino acids. V gave up 0 bases and J gave up 0 bases, with 14 bases separating them. The CDR3 DNA sequence: TGTGCCAGCAGCTTAGAAGGGAAGGGGAGCACAACTAATGAAAAACTGTTTTTT. This sequence encodes CASSLEGKGSTTNEKLFF.

This clonotype was found many times. The rearrangement links TRBV11-2 to TRBJ2-3, with TRBD2 matching over 8 bases. Germline trimming cut 5 bases from V and 1 base from J; bases unmatched to any gene: 5. The CDR3 is made up of 15 amino acids. The germline CDR1 and CDR2 sequences are SGHAT and FQNNGV. The chain's CDR3 is CASSLRLARTDTQYF. The CDR3 bases are TGTGCCAGCAGCCTAAGACTAGCGCGCACAGATACGCAGTATTTT.